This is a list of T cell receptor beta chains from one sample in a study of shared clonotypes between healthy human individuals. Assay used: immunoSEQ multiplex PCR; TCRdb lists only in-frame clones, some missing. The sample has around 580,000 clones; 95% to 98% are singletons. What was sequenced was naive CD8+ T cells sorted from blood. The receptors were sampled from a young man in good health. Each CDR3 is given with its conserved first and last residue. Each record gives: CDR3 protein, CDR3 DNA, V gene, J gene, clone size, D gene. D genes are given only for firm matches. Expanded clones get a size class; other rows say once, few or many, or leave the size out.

CASSPGLNYEQYF	TGTGCCAGCAGCCCGGGACTTAATTACGAGCAGTACTTC	TRBV5-6	TRBJ2-7	NA	NA
CASSLDGGTAYNEQFF	TGTGCCAGCAGCTTAGATGGGGGAACGGCCTACAATGAGCAGTTCTTC	TRBV7-3	TRBJ2-1	NA	NA
CASSSFLGSGNTIYF	TGTGCCAGCAGCTCCTTCTTAGGCTCTGGAAACACCATATATTTT	TRBV6-5	TRBJ1-3	NA	NA
CASSLRVLKETQYF	TGTGCCAGCAGCTTACGCGTCCTCAAAGAGACCCAGTACTTC	TRBV7-8	TRBJ2-5	NA	NA
CASSLRQGSYNEQFF	TGTGCTAGCAGCTTACGACAGGGCTCCTACAATGAGCAGTTCTTC	TRBV7-7	TRBJ2-1	NA	TRBD1
CATRTGDEQYF	TGTGCCACTCGCACAGGGGACGAGCAGTACTTC	TRBV6-5	TRBJ2-7	NA	TRBD1
CAISVTSGSSYNEQFF	TGTGCCATCAGTGTTACTAGCGGGAGCTCCTACAATGAGCAGTTCTTC	TRBV10-3	TRBJ2-1	NA	TRBD2
CSVEGAINTGELFF	TGCAGCGTTGAAGGGGCCATTAACACCGGGGAGCTGTTTTTT	TRBV29-1	TRBJ2-2	NA	NA
CASSLGAAYGYTF	TGCGCCAGCAGCTTGGGTGCAGCTTATGGCTACACCTTC	TRBV5-1	TRBJ1-2	once	NA
CASSLAWEFTYEQYF	TGTGCCAGCAGCTTGGCGTGGGAGTTTACCTACGAGCAGTACTTC	TRBV5-6	TRBJ2-7	NA	NA
CASSYSRKAEAFF	TGTGCCAGCAGTTACTCGAGAAAGGCAGAAGCTTTCTTT	TRBV6-6	TRBJ1-1	NA	NA
CASSSGVTNEKLFF	TGTGCCAGCAGTTCCGGGGTGACTAATGAAAAACTGTTTTTT	TRBV27	TRBJ1-4	NA	NA
CASSGGVADYEQYF	TGTGCCAGCAGCGGGGGAGTAGCGGACTACGAGCAGTACTTC	TRBV9	TRBJ2-7	NA	NA
CASSFGAYEQYF	TGTGCCAGCAGCTTTGGGGCCTACGAGCAGTACTTC	TRBV7-9	TRBJ2-7	NA	NA
CASKPQLGSPDTQYF	TGTGCCAGCAAACCTCAGCTAGGAAGCCCAGATACGCAGTATTTT	TRBV6-5	TRBJ2-3	NA	NA
CSVDGRNGYTF	TGCAGCGTTGATGGCAGGAATGGCTACACCTTC	TRBV29-1	TRBJ1-2	NA	NA
CASSPWGNQPQHF	TGTGCCAGCAGCCCCTGGGGTAATCAGCCCCAGCATTTT	TRBV25-1	TRBJ1-5	few	NA
CASSVEDGLEWDEQFF	TGTGCCAGCAGCGTAGAAGATGGGTTGGAGTGGGATGAGCAGTTCTTC	TRBV9	TRBJ2-1	NA	NA
CASSEGGEPQHF	TGTGCCAGCAGTGAGGGGGGGGAGCCCCAGCATTTT	TRBV2	TRBJ1-5	NA	NA
CASSFRQGGFEQYF	TGTGCCAGCAGTTTCCGACAGGGGGGTTTCGAGCAGTACTTC	TRBV27	TRBJ2-7	NA	TRBD1
CASSPPPGLAGGYSYEQYF	TGTGCCAGCAGCCCACCGCCGGGACTAGCGGGAGGGTACTCCTACGAGCAGTACTTC	TRBV7-2	TRBJ2-7	NA	TRBD2
CASSDGGAYNEQFF	TGTGCCAGCAGCGACGGGGGGGCCTACAATGAGCAGTTCTTC	TRBV7-6	TRBJ2-1	NA	TRBD2
CASSLYRGRDTQYF	TGTGCCAGCAGTTTATACAGGGGGAGAGATACGCAGTATTTT	TRBV28	TRBJ2-3	NA	TRBD1
CASSVPGGNEQFF	TGTGCCAGCAGCGTCCCCGGGGGCAATGAGCAGTTCTTC	TRBV9	TRBJ2-1	NA	NA
CASSGGPGTYNEQFF	TGTGCCAGCAGTGGGGGGCCCGGGACTTACAATGAGCAGTTCTTC	TRBV27	TRBJ2-1	NA	NA
CASSPNDRGPSYNEQFF	TGTGCCAGCAGCCCTAATGACAGGGGGCCCTCCTACAATGAGCAGTTCTTC	TRBV7-2	TRBJ2-1	once	TRBD1
CASSGLAGDQETQYF	TGTGCCAGCAGCGGTCTAGCGGGAGATCAAGAGACCCAGTACTTC	TRBV9	TRBJ2-5	NA	TRBD2
CSVDTGNYEQYF	TGCAGCGTTGACACAGGGAACTACGAGCAGTACTTC	TRBV29-1	TRBJ2-7	NA	NA
CASSLEDSNQPQHF	TGTGCCAGCAGCCTAGAAGATAGCAATCAGCCCCAGCATTTT	TRBV6-6	TRBJ1-5	NA	NA
CASSLSSSHNEQFF	TGTGCCAGCAGTTTATCGAGTTCCCACAATGAGCAGTTCTTC	TRBV27	TRBJ2-1	NA	NA
CASSVGRETGTNEKLFF	TGTGCCAGCAGTGTGGGCAGGGAGACCGGAACTAATGAAAAACTGTTTTTT	TRBV2	TRBJ1-4	NA	NA
CASTRDSDTDTQYF	TGCGCCAGCACCCGGGACTCTGACACAGATACGCAGTATTTT	TRBV10-2	TRBJ2-3	NA	NA
CASSYSRGGPYNEQFF	TGTGCCAGCAGTTACTCGCGCGGGGGGCCCTACAATGAGCAGTTCTTC	TRBV6-5	TRBJ2-1	NA	TRBD2
CASTVGTGVYEQYF	TGCGCCAGCACGGTGGGGACAGGGGTCTACGAGCAGTACTTC	TRBV5-1	TRBJ2-7	NA	TRBD1
CASSFGGSGANVLTF	TGTGCCAGCAGTTTCGGAGGATCTGGGGCCAACGTCCTGACTTTC	TRBV27	TRBJ2-6	NA	NA
CASSQDLTGAYEQYF	TGCGCCAGCAGCCAAGATCTTACAGGGGCCTACGAGCAGTACTTC	TRBV4-3	TRBJ2-7	NA	TRBD1
CASSLRAGASITYEQYF	TGCGCCAGCAGCTTGAGAGCAGGGGCCTCGATAACCTACGAGCAGTACTTC	TRBV5-1	TRBJ2-7	NA	NA
CASSVGTGEQFF	TGTGCCAGCAGCGTAGGAACGGGAGAGCAGTTCTTC	TRBV9	TRBJ2-1	NA	NA
CASSLAWSPQETQYF	TGTGCCAGCAGCTTAGCGTGGTCACCCCAAGAGACCCAGTACTTC	TRBV7-8	TRBJ2-5	NA	NA
CASSLVSQQETQYF	TGTGCCAGCAGCTTAGTTTCCCAGCAAGAGACCCAGTACTTC	TRBV13	TRBJ2-5	NA	NA
CASSLSGTGGSF	TGTGCCAGCAGCTTATCCGGGACAGGCGGCTCCTTC	TRBV7-8	TRBJ1-2	NA	TRBD1
CASTRGQPSYEQYF	TGTGCCAGCACAAGAGGACAGCCTTCCTACGAGCAGTACTTC	TRBV18	TRBJ2-7	once	NA
CASSGTSYHYNEQFF	TGTGCCAGCAGCGGGACTAGCTATCACTACAATGAGCAGTTCTTC	TRBV7-9	TRBJ2-1	NA	TRBD2
CASSYSIPTQTGELFF	TGTGCCAGCAGTTACTCGATTCCCACGCAAACCGGGGAGCTGTTTTTT	TRBV6-5	TRBJ2-2	NA	NA
CASTIAGLENEQFF	TGTGCCAGCACAATAGCGGGTCTTGAGAATGAGCAGTTCTTC	TRBV9	TRBJ2-1	once	TRBD2
CASSWDSMNTEAFF	TGTGCCAGCAGCTGGGACAGCATGAACACTGAAGCTTTCTTT	TRBV5-6	TRBJ1-1	NA	TRBD1
CASSLGGGLNYEQYF	TGTGCCAGCAGCTTAGGGGGCGGGCTAAACTACGAGCAGTACTTC	TRBV7-9	TRBJ2-7	NA	NA
CASSQGEGSSYEQYF	TGCGCCAGCAGCCAAGGCGAAGGGAGCTCCTACGAGCAGTACTTC	TRBV4-1	TRBJ2-7	once	NA
CASSFPGGTDTQYF	TGTGCCAGCAGCTTTCCCGGGGGCACAGATACGCAGTATTTT	TRBV11-2	TRBJ2-3	NA	NA
CASSIVTKGEQYF	TGTGCCAGCAGCATAGTTACGAAAGGGGAGCAGTACTTC	TRBV11-2	TRBJ2-7	NA	NA
CASSFLGLAGVGREETQYF	TGTGCCAGCAGCTTTTTAGGACTAGCGGGAGTCGGACGGGAAGAGACCCAGTACTTC	TRBV11-2	TRBJ2-5	once	TRBD2
CASSLGTSGRDEQFF	TGTGCCAGCAGCCTTGGGACTAGCGGGAGGGATGAGCAGTTCTTC	TRBV7-6	TRBJ2-1	NA	TRBD2
CASSFPEVF	TGTGCCAGCAGTTTCCCGGAAGTCTTC	TRBV28	TRBJ2-1	NA	NA